This T cell receptor beta chain stems from a study of neurological immune-mediated disorders. Study-level points and caveats: HTLV-1-associated myelopathy had the most TCR clonal expansion, while multiple sclerosis had the least, a level that fell below healthy controls.

This clonotype was counted at least ten times. As yet, its antigen is unknown. The cDNA was produced through 5'RACE with 10-nucleotide random UMIs. TCRdb passed the 5' RACE reads through MiXCR, listing each CDR3 protein once. Of just under 45,000 distinct CDR3 sequences in the sample, 9.5% to 15% are singletons; the top ten hold about 1.3%. The J segment lost 0 bases and the V segment lost 4 bases, leaving 13 bases of the junction unmatched. CDR1 SGHRS and CDR2 YFSETQ come from the germline V gene. This CDR3 comprises 18 residues. The sequence was collected from a female donor in good health. What was sequenced was PBMCs. The rearrangement links TRBV5-1 to TRBJ2-3, with 8 bases lining up with TRBD2. CDR3: CASSARRTSGGSTDTQYF. Here the CDR3 DNA reads TGCGCCAGCAGCGCCCGCCGTACTAGCGGAGGGAGCACAGATACGCAGTATTTT.